These T cell receptor beta chains were read from a single sample in a study of blood T cell repertoires in COVID-19. Method: immunoSEQ multiplex PCR; TCRdb's copy keeps in-frame clones and lacks some. The sample lists a few hundred thousand clones, under 95% occurring once. Sequencing used PBMCs or T cells enriched from blood (not recorded which). The receptors here all came from a woman aged 25-40 years who had recovered from COVID-19. Both conserved end residues are part of each CDR3. The order of the fields is V gene, CDR3 protein.

TRBV21-1,CASSNQPRTGGRTGELFF
TRBV6-5,CASRTATGEGYTF
TRBV5-8,CASRQQGARGYTF
TRBV4-3,CASSPNIDTQGAYEQFF
TRBV19,CASKEKGPVTGNTIYF
TRBV12-3/TRBV12-4,CASSRVVDYGYTF
TRBV25-1,CASSGDWKGAYNEQFF
TRBV5-1,CASSLGGGAETQYF
TRBV7-9,CASSPLEGLAGGSYEQYF
TRBV5-5,CASGGREHSYEQYF
TRBV5-6,CASSSAGGEKLFF
TRBV11-3,CASSFGLRADGYTF
TRBV7-2,CASSLVHITTEAFF
TRBV2,CASSYRGRINEKLFF
TRBV7-2,CASSLMGLHLEYF
TRBV5-4,CASIVGPSGVYNEQFF
TRBV6-2/TRBV6-3,CASSIIRTGALRGAFF
TRBV19,CASTVGTRGSGELFF
TRBV28,CASSSTGGGYTF
TRBV5-5,CASSSGDLSYEQYF
TRBV28,CASSLGRAYGYTF
TRBV12-3/TRBV12-4,CASRRRVAGPQHF
TRBV3-1/TRBV3-2,CASSQSRGPSYGYTF